One sample yielded the 15 T cell receptor beta chains listed below, sequenced in a study of glioma-infiltrating T cells. TCR alpha and beta CDR3 regions were amplified from RNA using iRepertoire nested multiplex PCR. One entry per CDR3 protein, called by TCRdb with MiXCR from the multiplex PCR reads. Among 100,000 to 150,000 distinct CDR3 sequences listed, approximately 26% were seen once. Sample: glioma tissue, nonneoplastic brain tissue, or PBMCs (not recorded which). Source of these receptors: a human donor with low-grade glioma or glioblastoma, undergoing nonglioma brain surgery, or in good health (not recorded which).

This clonotype was picked up many times. The chain joins TRBV20-1 to TRBJ1-6, with D unresolved. CDR3 length equals 13 residues. V was trimmed by 3 bases and J by 7 bases, leaving 10 bases between them. Germline loops: CDR1 DFQATT, CDR2 SNEGSKA (reference sequence). The CDR3 DNA is TGCAGTGCTAGTGTAAAGGAGAATTCACCCCTCCACTTT. The encoded protein is CSASVKENSPLHF.

In this sample, this clonotype turned up many times. The chain joins TRBV20-1 to TRBJ1-4; TRBD1 aligns across 7 bases. The CDR3 runs to 12 residues. CDR1 is DFQATT and CDR2 is SNEGSKA in the germline V gene (reference sequence). With 7 bases clipped from V and 3 bases from J, the junction kept 2 bases outside the gene matches. CDR3 sequence: CSVRGSNEKLFF. As DNA, the CDR3 is TGCAGTGTCAGGGGGTCTAATGAAAAACTGTTTTTT.

The rearrangement uses TRBV6-6 and TRBJ2-1; 9 nucleotides align to TRBD2. This CDR3 region has 16 residues. The ends lost 0 bases at V and 6 bases at J; junction bases unmatched: 6. The V gene's germline CDR1 is MNHNY and CDR2 SVGAGI (reference sequence). The CDR3 loop is CASSYSPSGGFNEQFF. Here the CDR3 DNA reads TGTGCCAGCAGTTACTCCCCCAGCGGGGGGTTCAATGAGCAGTTCTTC.

This clonotype was counted at least ten times. The V gene is TRBV27, the J gene TRBJ1-2, with 9 bases identical to TRBD1. After removal of 5 bases from V and 5 bases from J, the junction contained 6 bases not matched to a gene. Looked up from germline, CDR1 is MNHEY and CDR2 is SMNVEV (reference sequence). The CDR3 loop spans 14 amino acids. The CDR3 nucleotides are TGTGCCAGCAGTCCCGGACAGGGGAGGTATGGCTACACCTTC. Its protein product is CASSPGQGRYGYTF.

In its sample, this clonotype was seen many times. The rearrangement joins TRBV6-4 to TRBJ2-3; D uncertain. Trimming took off 0 bases at V and 2 bases at J, with 6 bases between the two ends. Germline V gene lookup returns CDR1 MRHNA and CDR2 SNTAGT. The CDR3 runs 14 residues. The CDR3: CASSDSSHTDTQYF. The CDR3 region has the DNA TGTGCCAGCAGTGACTCTAGTCACACAGATACGCAGTATTTT.

The genes are TRBV6-1 and TRBJ1-2, with 7 bases aligning to TRBD1. The CDR3 runs to 14 residues. Looked up from germline, CDR1 is MNHNS and CDR2 is SASEGT. V was pared by 7 bases and J by 4 bases, with 9 bases of the junction left unmatched. For the CDR3, the DNA is TGTGCCAGCAAGATGACCCGGGACAGCTATGGCTACACCTTC. Translating it yields CASKMTRDSYGYTF.

This clonotype came up many times. This rearrangement joins TRBV6-1 to TRBJ1-1; D gene ambiguous. Trimming took off 6 bases at V and 2 bases at J, with 13 bases between the two ends. Germline V gene lookup returns CDR1 MNHNS and CDR2 SASEGT. The length of the CDR3 is 14 residues. CDR3 sequence: CASRPTGRNTEAFF. As DNA, the CDR3 is TGTGCCAGCAGACCCACGGGCCGCAACACTGAAGCTTTCTTT.

This clonotype turned up a few times. The rearrangement uses TRBV19 and TRBJ1-5; D is undetermined. Germline V lookup: CDR1 LNHDA, CDR2 SQIVND (reference sequence). The length of the CDR3 is 13 residues. Deletions cut 6 bases from V and 5 bases from J, with 11 bases between. The CDR3 bases are TGTGCCAGTAGCGGACGGCGAGATCAGCCCCAGCATTTT. It translates to CASSGRRDQPQHF.

This clonotype was counted a few times. The CDR3 bases are TGCAGTGCTAGAGATCCCTTCGGGGAGCTGTTTTTT. The encoded protein is CSARDPFGELFF. The chain couples TRBV20-1 to TRBJ2-2; D unresolved. Germline V lookup: CDR1 DFQATT, CDR2 SNEGSKA (reference sequence). The length of the CDR3 is 12 residues. Trimming shortened V by 0 bases and J by 7 bases, and 6 bases separated the two germline ends.

The rearrangement joins TRBV18 to TRBJ2-1; no clear D. The CDR3 runs 15 residues. Germline V gene lookup returns CDR1 KGHSH and CDR2 LQKENI. V lost 0 bases to trimming and J lost 4 bases, with 10 bases between them. The CDR3 sequence: CASSPPTELYNEQFF. The CDR3 DNA is TGTGCCAGCTCACCACCAACAGAACTTTACAATGAGCAGTTCTTC.

The chain uses TRBV29-1 and TRBJ1-1, with 10 bases fitting TRBD1. The CDR3 runs to 11 residues. Germline CDR1 and CDR2: SQVTM and ANQGSEA. Trimming took 3 bases from V and 11 from J; bases not matched to a gene: 3. CDR3 nucleotides: TGCAGCGTTGAGGACAGGGGGACCGCTTTCTTT. It codes for CSVEDRGTAFF.

The genes are TRBV12-3 or TRBV12-4 and TRBJ1-1; D is uncertain. There are 13 residues in the CDR3. The V and J ends lost 3 bases and 8 bases respectively, with 13 bases between them. DNA of the CDR3: TGTGCCAGCAGTTTCGATGGTTGGAAAGAAGCTTTCTTT. As protein: CASSFDGWKEAFF.

This clonotype was seen repeatedly, ten times or more. Since no conserved phenylalanine or tryptophan closes the CDR3, a read error is the likely cause. The rearrangement uses TRBV27 and TRBJ1-1, with D possibly matching TRBD1 (6 bases). CDR3 length: 13 amino acids. Germline V gene lookup returns CDR1 MNHEY and CDR2 SMNVEV (reference sequence). V lost 5 bases to trimming and J lost 4 bases, with 11 bases between them. CDR3 protein: CASSVYRATEAFL. The CDR3 nucleotides read TGTGCCAGCAGTGTATACAGGGCCACTGAAGCTTTCCTT.

V is TRBV2 and J is TRBJ1-6; TRBD1 matches at 9 bases. Trimming took 3 bases from V and 12 from J; bases not matched to a gene: 6. This CDR3 comprises 14 residues. CDR1 SNHLY and CDR2 FYNNEI come from the germline V gene. The CDR3 DNA reads as TGTGCCAGCAGTGAGGACAGGGGATTTTTACCCCTCCACTTT. This gives the protein CASSEDRGFLPLHF.

The chain couples TRBV28 to TRBJ2-6; 9 bases are shared with TRBD1. V shed 8 bases, J shed 2 bases, and the junction held 7 bases outside the gene matches. The CDR3 sequence is 16 residues long. The germline V gene has CDR1 MDHEN and CDR2 SYDVKM. The CDR3 nucleotides read TGTGCCAGCGCAGAAACAGGGGGCCCTGGGGCCAACGTCCTGACTTTC. Translation: CASAETGGPGANVLTF.